A selection of T cell receptor beta chains follows, all from one sample in a study of technical replicates of blood from several donors. This table comes from immunoSEQ multiplex PCR, and its TCRdb copy is limited to in-frame clones, with some not included. Among 99,000 or so clones listed, 95% were seen once. Sequenced material: T cells isolated from PBMCs. These receptors were collected from a human donor in good health. CDR3s include the opening cysteine and the closing phenylalanine or tryptophan. A D gene is named only where the DNA matches it firmly. For some rows the clone size is stated as once, few or many, or as a class when expanded; others skip it.

>TRBJ2-1|-|TRBD2|TRBV5-1
CASSGGGTNYNEQFF
TGCGCCAGCAGCGGCGGGGGGACAAACTACAATGAGCAGTTCTTC
>TRBJ2-1|once|TRBD2|TRBV7-9
CASSLAGGGENYNEQFF
TGTGCCAGCAGCCTCGCGGGAGGCGGAGAAAACTACAATGAGCAGTTCTTC
>TRBJ1-1|-|-|TRBV2
CASCLKQGMNTEAFF
TGTGCCAGCTGTTTAAAACAGGGTATGAACACTGAAGCTTTCTTT
>TRBJ2-1|-|-|TRBV5-6
CASSRRQFNEQFF
TGTGCCAGCAGCAGAAGACAGTTCAATGAGCAGTTCTTC
>TRBJ1-5|-|-|TRBV6-5
CASSYSRRSNQPQHF
TGTGCCAGCAGTTACTCGAGGCGGAGCAATCAGCCCCAGCATTTT
>TRBJ2-3|once|-|TRBV28
CASSHRGGTQYF
TGTGCCAGCAGCCACAGGGGGGGTACGCAGTATTTT
>TRBJ2-5|-|-|TRBV27
CASSSPGKETQYF
TGTGCCAGCAGTTCTCCAGGGAAAGAGACCCAGTACTTC
>TRBJ1-6|-|-|TRBV27
CASSLSPPDSSNNSPLHF
TGTGCCAGCAGTTTATCGCCCCCGGACAGCTCTAATAATTCACCCCTCCACTTT
>TRBJ2-3|-|TRBD2|TRBV7-9
CASSPFREGLMPDTQYF
TGTGCCAGCAGCCCCTTCCGGGAGGGCTTAATGCCAGATACGCAGTATTTT
>TRBJ2-1|-|TRBD1|TRBV2
CASSMGQGFGFF
TGTGCCAGCAGCATGGGACAGGGGTTTGGGTTCTTC
>TRBJ1-5|few|TRBD1|TRBV11-2
CASSDRDQPQHF
TGTGCCAGCAGCGACAGGGATCAGCCCCAGCATTTT
>TRBJ2-5|-|TRBD1|TRBV2
CASGTGEETQYF
TGTGCCAGCGGGACAGGGGAAGAGACCCAGTACTTC
>TRBJ1-5|-|TRBD1|TRBV13
CASSLQGGQPQHF
TGTGCCAGCAGCTTACAGGGGGGTCAGCCCCAGCATTTT
>TRBJ1-2|-|-|TRBV4-1
CASSRGLYGYTF
TGCGCCAGCAGCCGTGGGCTCTATGGCTACACCTTC
>TRBJ1-4|-|TRBD1|TRBV11-2
CASRRTGEREKLFF
TGTGCCAGCAGAAGGACAGGGGAGAGAGAAAAACTGTTTTTT
>TRBJ1-2|-|-|TRBV19
CASRVGDYSNYGYTF
TGTGCCAGTAGGGTAGGGGACTATTCTAACTATGGCTACACCTTC
>TRBJ2-3|-|TRBD1|TRBV5-1
CASSIGQGEDTQYF
TGCGCCAGCAGTATCGGACAGGGTGAGGATACGCAGTATTTT
>TRBJ1-5|-|TRBD1|TRBV5-4
CASSPDRGRQPQHF
TGTGCCAGCAGCCCGGACAGGGGAAGACAGCCCCAGCATTTT
>TRBJ2-2|once|TRBD1|TRBV6-5
CASSYGDRAHTGELFF
TGTGCCAGCAGTTACGGGGACAGGGCTCACACCGGGGAGCTGTTTTTT
>TRBJ2-7|-|-|TRBV11-2
CASSLATSPTNEQYF
TGTGCCAGCAGCCTGGCGACTTCTCCAACCAACGAGCAGTACTTC
>TRBJ1-1|-|-|TRBV27
CASSLSSPGNTEAFF
TGTGCCAGCAGTTTAAGCTCCCCGGGAAACACTGAAGCTTTCTTT
>TRBJ1-2|few|-|TRBV7-9
CASSLRQDPSYGYTF
TGTGCCAGCAGCCTTAGACAGGATCCCTCCTATGGCTACACCTTC
>TRBJ1-3|-|TRBD1|TRBV19
CASSASPGQGAPGNTIYF
TGTGCCAGTAGTGCTTCCCCGGGACAGGGGGCGCCTGGAAACACCATATATTTT
>TRBJ2-3|-|TRBD1|TRBV19
CASRQGADTDTQYF
TGTGCCAGTAGACAGGGGGCGGATACAGATACGCAGTATTTT
>TRBJ1-3|-|-|TRBV28
CARSGEGNTIYF
TGTGCCAGATCAGGGGAAGGAAACACCATATATTTT
>TRBJ1-5|-|-|TRBV18
CASSSRDKYQPQHF
TGTGCCAGCTCATCCCGGGACAAGTATCAGCCCCAGCATTTT
>TRBJ2-1|-|-|TRBV28
CASSLWQARSSYNEQFF
TGTGCCAGCAGTTTATGGCAGGCACGAAGCTCCTACAATGAGCAGTTCTTC
>TRBJ2-7|-|TRBD1|TRBV5-6
CASRWTGKVHEQYF
TGTGCCAGCAGGTGGACAGGGAAGGTTCACGAGCAGTACTTC
>TRBJ2-1|-|-|TRBV12-5
CASGTGIYNEQFF
TGTGCTAGTGGTACGGGGATCTACAATGAGCAGTTCTTC